This T cell receptor (beta chain) was captured in a study of response to subunit inactivated influenza vaccine. The germline gives CDR1 LNHNV, CDR2 YYDKDF (reference sequence). This CDR3 spans 16 amino acids. With V trimmed by 3 bases and J by 1 base, 3 bases remained unmatched. TCRdb reprocessed the RT-PCR reads via MiXCR and lists one record per CDR3 protein. Counted here are about 530,000 distinct CDR3 sequences, about 12% occurring once; the ten biggest clones make up roughly a tenth. This clonotype was seen more than once but under ten times. The chain recombines TRBV15 with TRBJ2-1; 10 nucleotides match TRBD2. The sequences come from PBMCs from blood, collected on the day of vaccination. The sequence was collected from a man aged 45-65 years who received an inactivated influenza vaccine. The CDR3 protein is CATSRTSGYSYNEQFF. The CDR3 DNA follows: TGTGCCACCAGCAGGACTAGCGGGTATTCCTACAATGAGCAGTTCTTC.